A selection of T cell receptor beta chains follows, all from one sample in a study of blood T cell repertoires in COVID-19. Libraries were prepared by immunoSEQ multiplex PCR; TCRdb keeps only in-frame clonotypes and omits some of them. Of under 200,000 clones detected, over 90% appear once; the ten largest clones hold about 0.54%. Sequenced input: peripheral blood. These receptors all stem from a man between 50 and 59 years old with acute or convalescent COVID-19. CDR3s include the opening cysteine and the closing phenylalanine or tryptophan. D genes are given only for firm matches. The size entry is marked missing in some rows and otherwise reads once, few, many or a size class.

J: TRBJ1-2; V: TRBV12-3/TRBV12-4; D: TRBD1; size: NA; DNA: TGTGCCAGCAGCCGACAGGGAGGCTACACCTTC; CDR3: CASSRQGGYTF
J: TRBJ2-1; V: TRBV10-2; D: NA; size: NA; DNA: TGCGCCAGCAGTGAGTTTGGAGGGCTTAAGTTCTTC; CDR3: CASSEFGGLKFF
J: TRBJ2-1; V: TRBV5-1; D: NA; size: NA; DNA: TGCGCCAGCAGCGCGGGCCACAATGAGCAGTTCTTC; CDR3: CASSAGHNEQFF
J: TRBJ2-2; V: TRBV7-9; D: NA; size: NA; DNA: TGTGCCAGCAGCCGAAGACAGGTGTCGAACACCGGGGAGCTGTTTTTT; CDR3: CASSRRQVSNTGELFF
J: TRBJ2-2; V: TRBV27; D: TRBD1; size: NA; DNA: TGTGCCAGCAGTTTAGACCTCGGGACAGGGAACACCGGGGAGCTGTTTTTT; CDR3: CASSLDLGTGNTGELFF
J: TRBJ1-4; V: TRBV10-3; D: NA; size: NA; DNA: TGTGCCATCAGTGAGTCGGGAGATAATGAAAAACTGTTTTTT; CDR3: CAISESGDNEKLFF
J: TRBJ1-1; V: TRBV28; D: NA; size: once; DNA: TGTGCCAGCAGCACCGGAGGGTACACTGAAGCTTTCTTT; CDR3: CASSTGGYTEAFF
J: TRBJ2-5; V: TRBV24-1; D: TRBD1; size: NA; DNA: TGTGCCACCAGTGATCCCCGGGACAGGCAAGAGACCCAGTACTTC; CDR3: CATSDPRDRQETQYF
J: TRBJ1-1; V: TRBV6-5; D: NA; size: NA; DNA: TGTGCCAGCAGGAGCGAATTGGCAGATACTGAAGCTTTCTTT; CDR3: CASRSELADTEAFF
J: TRBJ2-4; V: TRBV29-1; D: NA; size: NA; DNA: TGCAGCGTTGGCAGTTTAGCCAAAAACATTCAGTACTTC; CDR3: CSVGSLAKNIQYF
J: TRBJ1-5; V: TRBV6-5; D: NA; size: NA; DNA: TGTGCCAGCAGTAACATCCAGGGGAGCAATCAGCCCCAGCATTTT; CDR3: CASSNIQGSNQPQHF
J: TRBJ2-3; V: TRBV5-1; D: NA; size: NA; DNA: TGCGCCAGCAGCTCACTAGTTACGGGAGAGGCAGATACGCAGTATTTT; CDR3: CASSSLVTGEADTQYF
J: TRBJ2-3; V: TRBV7-3; D: NA; size: NA; DNA: TGTGCCAGCAGCTTGTCAGGGGGGACAGATACGCAGTATTTT; CDR3: CASSLSGGTDTQYF
J: TRBJ2-2; V: TRBV7-2; D: TRBD2; size: NA; DNA: TGTGCCAGCAGGGGAGGACTAGCAGAAACCACCGGGGAGCTGTTTTTT; CDR3: CASRGGLAETTGELFF
J: TRBJ2-1; V: TRBV19; D: TRBD2; size: NA; DNA: TGTGCCAGTAGTAAAATTAGCGGGGGCTACTCCTACAATGAGCAGTTCTTC; CDR3: CASSKISGGYSYNEQFF
J: TRBJ2-7; V: TRBV5-1; D: NA; size: NA; DNA: TGCGCCAGCAGCTTGGGGGGGCTTATGGGTTTCTCCTACGAGCAGTACTTC; CDR3: CASSLGGLMGFSYEQYF
J: TRBJ2-3; V: TRBV7-9; D: TRBD1; size: NA; DNA: TGTGCCAGCAGCATCCCATCACGGACAGGGGTGTCAGATACGCAGTATTTT; CDR3: CASSIPSRTGVSDTQYF
J: TRBJ2-2; V: TRBV29-1; D: TRBD1; size: NA; DNA: TGCAGCGTTCGTGGTCGGTCGGGACAGGGGGCCGGGGAGCTGTTTTTT; CDR3: CSVRGRSGQGAGELFF
J: TRBJ2-2; V: TRBV2; D: NA; size: NA; DNA: TGTGCCAGTAGTGGGAGTTACACCGGGGAGCTGTTTTTT; CDR3: CASSGSYTGELFF
J: TRBJ1-2; V: TRBV5-4; D: NA; size: NA; DNA: TGTGCCAGCAGCCCCGCCGGAGGGTCTAACTATGGCTACACCTTC; CDR3: CASSPAGGSNYGYTF
J: TRBJ1-1; V: TRBV9; D: TRBD1; size: NA; DNA: TGTGCCAGCACCGGACAGGGAGGGGGGAAAACTGAAGCTTTCTTT; CDR3: CASTGQGGGKTEAFF
J: TRBJ2-2; V: TRBV5-1; D: TRBD2; size: NA; DNA: TGCGCCAGCAGCCGGTCCGGGACTAGCGGGGTAAACACCGGGGAGCTGTTTTTT; CDR3: CASSRSGTSGVNTGELFF